These 8 T cell receptor beta chains came from one sample sequenced in a study of regulatory and conventional T cells in RAG deficiency. Genomic DNA came from blood conventional CD4+ T cells gated CD25-low CD127-high. Measured with immunoSEQ multiplex PCR; TCRdb has only the in-frame clones, and not every one. The sample lists about 30,000 clones, about 96% occurring once. These data were also reused for a study on regulatory T cells. That work states: The PCR used 52 TRBV and 13 TRBJ primers.

Sequences were obtained from CD25- CD4+ T cells sorted from blood. Every receptor here comes from a human donor in good health.

The chain has TRBV5-4 and TRBJ2-3; TRBD2 matches at 10 bases. Germline CDR1 SGHNT, CDR2 YYREEE (reference sequence). J gave up 1 base and V 2 bases, and 1 base lay outside the gene matches. CDR3 size: 15 residues. The CDR3 sequence: CASSFGLAGTDTQYF. The CDR3 bases are TGTGCCAGCAGCTTCGGACTAGCGGGCACAGATACGCAGTATTTT.

The rearrangement links TRBV4-1 to TRBJ2-2; 9 bases align to TRBD1. V was pared by 4 bases and J by 7 bases, with 22 bases of the junction left unmatched. Germline values: CDR1 MGHRA, CDR2 YSYEKL. The CDR3 is made up of 20 amino acids. CDR3 amino acids: CASSREKLSTGTGWIGELFF. CDR3 bases: TGCGCCAGCAGCCGAGAGAAACTGAGCACGGGGACAGGGTGGATCGGGGAGCTGTTTTTT.

The chain uses TRBV27 and TRBJ2-3; no firm D call. V was shortened by 2 bases and J by 6 bases, with 3 bases between the two germline ends. Germline V gives CDR1 MNHEY, CDR2 SMNVEV (reference sequence). The CDR3 length is 11 residues. The CDR3 DNA reads TGTGCCAGCAGTTTAGAGGATACGCAGTATTTT. Its translation is CASSLEDTQYF.

The V call is TRBV15, the J call TRBJ1-2; the D is unclear. CDR1 is LNHNV and CDR2 is YYDKDF in the germline V gene (reference sequence). The CDR3 is 14 amino acids. Trimming shortened V by 0 bases and J by 7 bases, and 12 bases separated the two germline ends. The CDR3 loop reads CATSRDRFRGGYTF. The CDR3 region has the DNA TGTGCCACCAGCAGAGATCGGTTCCGCGGTGGCTACACCTTC.

The V call is TRBV6-8, the J call TRBJ2-7; tentative D call: TRBD2 (7 bases). The CDR3 has 15 amino acids. The V gene lost 4 bases and the J gene lost 1 base, with 14 bases spanning the gap. CDR1 is MNHGY, CDR2 SAAAGT, per germline. CDR3 amino acids: CASSSAGARSYEQYF. The CDR3 DNA reads as TGTGCCAGCAGTTCGGCGGGGGCCCGATCCTACGAGCAGTACTTC.

The V and J genes are TRBV18 and TRBJ1-5; D might be TRBD1 (6 bases). Looked up from germline, CDR1 is KGHSH and CDR2 is LQKENI. This CDR3 region has 15 residues. Trimming left V 5 bases short and J 5 bases short, with 16 bases between. The CDR3 sequence: CASSSTGLKDQPQHF. The CDR3 DNA reads as TGTGCCAGCTCATCCACAGGGCTTAAGGATCAGCCCCAGCATTTT.

The V gene is TRBV7-2, the J gene TRBJ1-5, with a tentative D call TRBD1 (6 bases). V was pared by 3 bases and J by 4 bases, with 13 bases between. CDR3 length equals 15 residues. CDR1 is SGHTA, CDR2 FQGNSA, per germline. CDR3 sequence: CASSLQGPKNQPQHF. CDR3 in DNA: TGTGCCAGCAGCTTGCAGGGGCCAAAAAATCAGCCCCAGCATTTT. Combining the CDR3 with reference TRBV7-2 and TRBJ1-5 gives the whole variable domain GAGVSQSPSNKVTEKGKDVELRCDPISGHTALYWYRQSLGQGLEFLIYFQGNSAPDKSGLPSDRFSAERTGGSVSTLTIQRTQQEDSAVYLCASSLQGPKNQPQHFGDGTRLSIL.

V is TRBV7-2 and J is TRBJ2-5; 8 nucleotides line up with TRBD2. The CDR3 totals 17 residues. Germline lookup yields CDR1 SGHTA and CDR2 FQGNSA. J gave up 4 bases and V 4 bases, and 14 bases lay outside the gene matches. The chain's CDR3 is CASSSLRTGRGAETQYF. CDR3 DNA: TGTGCCAGCAGCTCCCTTCGAACCGGGAGGGGGGCAGAGACCCAGTACTTC.